The rows below give T cell receptor beta chains drawn from one sample of a study of T-cell reconstitution after alpha-beta-depleted transplantation in children. Using its own MiXCR run on the PCR reads, TCRdb lists one record per CDR3 protein. This table has roughly 500,000 distinct CDR3 sequences, about 33% appearing once. This material consisted of PBMCs from the stem cell graft donor, taken from the stem cell graft. The origin of the receptors is a human donor who donated a stem cell graft to a child with aplastic anemia. Both conserved end residues are part of each CDR3. The D gene is left open where the match is weak. A row's size may be missing; if present it is once, few, many or a size class.

once	TRBJ1-1	TRBD1	TRBV6-5	CASSYSGQGGTEAFF	TGTGCCAGCAGTTACTCGGGACAGGGTGGCACTGAAGCTTTCTTT
NA	TRBJ2-5	TRBD2	TRBV9	CASSVGTSGETQYF	TGTGCCAGCAGCGTAGGCACTAGCGGAGAGACCCAGTACTTC
NA	TRBJ2-1	NA	TRBV4-3	CASSQEPLGRMFEQFF	TGCGCCAGCAGCCAAGAACCATTGGGTCGGATGTTTGAGCAGTTCTTC
once	TRBJ2-2	NA	TRBV5-1	CASSPPGGATGELFF	TGCGCCAGCAGCCCCCCCGGCGGGGCCACCGGGGAGCTGTTTTTT
NA	TRBJ2-2	NA	TRBV3-1	CASSPLRAGELFF	NA
NA	TRBJ2-3	TRBD2	TRBV20-1	CSASLGLAVSTDTQYF	TGCAGTGCTAGCTTGGGACTAGCGGTGAGCACAGATACGCAGTATTTT
many	TRBJ1-3	TRBD1	TRBV12-3/TRBV12-4	CASSRGTEYSGNTIYF	TGTGCCAGCAGCCGCGGGACAGAATACTCTGGAAACACCATATATTTT
few	TRBJ2-7	TRBD1	TRBV29-1	CSVEVGTETYEQYF	TGCAGCGTTGAGGTGGGGACAGAGACCTACGAGCAGTACTTC
NA	TRBJ1-5	NA	TRBV29-1	CSVEFGGGGNQPQHF	TGCAGCGTTGAATTTGGGGGTGGCGGCAATCAGCCCCAGCATTTT
NA	TRBJ2-1	NA	TRBV20-1	CSDRPTSYNEQFF	TGCAGTGATCGGCCTACCTCCTACAATGAGCAGTTCTTC
NA	TRBJ1-5	NA	TRBV12-3/TRBV12-4	CASSQTVRGRNSNQPQHF	TGTGCCAGCAGTCAAACCGTTCGGGGACGGAATAGCAATCAGCCCCAGCATTTT
NA	TRBJ2-1	NA	TRBV27	CASSLSASYNEQLF	TGTGCCAGCAGTTTATCGGCATCATACAATGAGCAGCTCTTC
NA	TRBJ1-5	TRBD1	TRBV7-2	CASSIPDRVSSNQPQHF	TGTGCCAGCAGCATACCGGACAGGGTTTCAAGCAATCAGCCCCAGCATTTT
NA	TRBJ1-1	NA	TRBV5-1	CASSLDQGHLNTEAFF	TGCGCCAGCAGCTTGGACCAAGGACACCTGAACACTGAAGCTTTCTTT
NA	TRBJ2-2	NA	TRBV4-3	CASSQDWGPGELFF	TGCGCCAGCAGCCAAGATTGGGGCCCCGGGGAGCTGTTTTTT
NA	TRBJ2-7	TRBD2	TRBV7-2	CASSLPSGRASSYEQYF	TGTGCCAGCAGCTTACCTAGCGGGAGAGCATCCTCCTACGAGCAGTACTTC
few	TRBJ1-1	NA	TRBV5-6	CASSSARAPHTEAFF	TGTGCCAGCAGCTCGGCAAGGGCCCCTCACACTGAAGCTTTCTTT
NA	TRBJ2-2	TRBD1	TRBV7-8	CASTETGEGGELFF	TGTGCCAGCACCGAGACAGGGGAAGGCGGGGAGCTGTTTTTT
NA	TRBJ2-1	TRBD1	TRBV29-1	CSPRDSSYNEQFF	TGCAGCCCTCGGGACAGCTCCTACAATGAGCAGTTCTTC
NA	TRBJ1-5	TRBD1	TRBV27	CASSWTGLDQPQHF	TGTGCCAGCAGTTGGACAGGGTTGGATCAGCCCCAGCATTTT
few	TRBJ2-4	NA	TRBV19	CASSIAFTTYF	TGTGCCAGTAGTATAGCCTTCACCACATACTTC
NA	TRBJ1-2	NA	TRBV7-2	CASSLEVANYGYTF	TGTGCCAGCAGCTTAGAGGTAGCTAACTATGGCTACACCTTC
NA	TRBJ1-4	TRBD1	TRBV5-1	CASSLGTGGKEKLFF	TGCGCCAGCAGCTTAGGGACAGGGGGCAAAGAAAAACTGTTTTTT
NA	TRBJ1-1	NA	TRBV7-8	CASRGGLMNTEAFF	TGTGCCAGCAGGGGCGGACTCATGAACACTGAAGCTTTCTTT
NA	TRBJ2-3	TRBD2	TRBV12-3/TRBV12-4	CASIAGGRAPDTQYF	TGTGCCAGCATCGCGGGCGGGAGGGCCCCAGATACGCAGTATTTT
many	TRBJ2-1	TRBD2	TRBV29-1	CSAWDYEQFF	TGCAGCGCCTGGGACTACGAGCAGTTCTTC
NA	TRBJ2-1	NA	TRBV9	CASSVLDGRGTDEQFF	TGTGCCAGCAGCGTCCTTGACGGTCGGGGGACCGATGAGCAGTTCTTC
once	TRBJ2-1	NA	TRBV18	CASSPPGGRHNEQFF	TGTGCCAGCTCACCACCGGGAGGACGGCACAATGAGCAGTTCTTC
few	TRBJ1-6	NA	TRBV13	CASSRTGPPLHF	TGTGCCAGCAGTCGAACAGGGCCACCCCTCCACTTT
few	TRBJ1-1	NA	TRBV18	CASSQTLNTEAFF	TGTGCCAGCTCTCAGACACTGAACACTGAAGCTTTCTTT
NA	TRBJ1-1	NA	TRBV13	CASSPLSVRGGDTEAFF	TGTGCCAGCAGCCCCCTTTCGGTGCGGGGCGGGGACACTGAAGCTTTCTTT
NA	TRBJ2-2	TRBD1	TRBV29-1	CSVGQGSTGELFF	TGCAGCGTTGGACAGGGATCCACCGGGGAGCTGTTTTTT
many	TRBJ1-2	NA	TRBV12-3/TRBV12-4	CASSFGTTSSSYTF	TGTGCCAGCAGTTTTGGGACAACCTCGTCCAGCTACACCTTC
NA	TRBJ1-2	TRBD1	TRBV6-1	CASSVRDRDYGYTF	TGTGCCAGTTCCGTAAGGGACAGAGATTATGGCTACACCTTC
few	TRBJ1-2	NA	TRBV4-3	CASSPRRNWEGYTF	TGCGCCAGCAGCCCCCGCAGGAACTGGGAAGGCTACACCTTC
few	TRBJ1-6	NA	TRBV18	CASSPRGATNSPLHF	TGTGCCAGCTCACCACGGGGGGCTACGAATTCACCCCTCCACTTT
few	TRBJ2-1	TRBD2	TRBV12-3/TRBV12-4	CASSSLADFFYNEQFF	TGTGCCAGCAGTTCCCTAGCGGATTTTTTCTACAATGAGCAGTTCTTC
NA	TRBJ2-1	NA	TRBV21-1	CASSKSAIATGANGNEQFF	TGTGCCAGCAGCAAATCCGCAATCGCGACAGGGGCGAACGGCAATGAGCAGTTCTTC
NA	TRBJ2-1	TRBD2	TRBV2	CASSVAGGPPGEQFF	TGTGCCAGCAGTGTCGCGGGAGGGCCCCCAGGTGAGCAGTTCTTC
NA	TRBJ2-7	NA	TRBV20-1	CSASLRAYEQYF	TGCAGTGCTAGTCTTAGAGCCTACGAGCAGTACTTC
NA	TRBJ2-2	TRBD2	TRBV12-3/TRBV12-4	CASAVAGGLSELFF	TGTGCCAGCGCGGTAGCGGGAGGGCTTTCGGAGCTGTTTTTT
few	TRBJ2-5	NA	TRBV29-1	CSVEPGLRGTETQYF	TGCAGCGTCGAACCGGGACTCAGGGGGACGGAGACCCAGTACTTC